The 17 T cell receptor beta chains given below trace back to one sample, sequenced in a study of cytomegalovirus exposure and HLA in healthy donors. The PCR ran on 60 Vbeta and 13 Jbeta primers. Libraries were prepared by immunoSEQ multiplex PCR; TCRdb keeps only in-frame clonotypes and omits some of them. Of over 200,000 clones listed, approximately 84% are singletons. Material: PBMCs. These receptors were taken from a woman aged 40 to 50 in good health and CMV-seronegative.

The genes are TRBV11-2 and TRBJ1-3; weak D call: TRBD1 (5 bases). CDR1 is SGHAT and CDR2 is FQNNGV in the germline V gene. V was shortened by 7 bases and J by 0 bases, with 16 bases between the two germline ends. This CDR3 has 16 residues. CDR3 region: CASTRGEVYSGNTIYF. CDR3 coding DNA: TGTGCCAGCACCCGAGGGGAGGTCTACTCTGGAAACACCATATATTTT.

The gene calls are TRBV19 and TRBJ1-5, with TRBD1 matching 9 bases. Germline lookup yields CDR1 LNHDA and CDR2 SQIVND (reference sequence). This CDR3 is 15 amino acids long. V was pared by 5 bases and J by 2 bases, with 4 bases of the junction left unmatched. CDR3 protein: CASSLRTGGNQPQHF. The CDR3 DNA reads TGTGCCAGTAGTCTCCGGACAGGGGGCAATCAGCCCCAGCATTTT.

This sequence joins TRBV29-1 and TRBJ2-2; 8 nucleotides line up with TRBD2. The CDR3 runs to 15 residues. CDR1 is SQVTM and CDR2 is ANQGSEA in the germline V gene. The J segment lost 4 bases and the V segment lost 2 bases, leaving 6 bases of the junction unmatched. CDR3 in DNA: TGCAGCGTTGAACCTCCGGGGGGGCCCACCGGGGAGCTGTTTTTT. It codes for CSVEPPGGPTGELFF.

This chain joins TRBV15 and TRBJ1-1; 9 bases align to TRBD1. CDR3 length equals 13 residues. Trimming cost V 0 bases and J 12 bases; bases outside gene matches: 5. Germline CDR1 LNHNV, CDR2 YYDKDF (reference sequence). CDR3 coding DNA: TGTGCCACCAGCAGAGATCTAGGACAGGGGACTTTCTTT. Protein sequence: CATSRDLGQGTFF.

This clone appeared once. J is TRBJ1-1 and V is TRBV7-6; no reliable D call. The length of the CDR3 is 15 residues. The germline V and J ends were trimmed by 1 base and 1 base, with 10 bases remaining between them. Germline CDR1 is SGHVS and CDR2 is FNYEAQ. CDR3 loop: CASSLGEGTNTEAFF. The CDR3 DNA reads TGTGCCAGCAGCTTAGGGGAGGGTACGAACACTGAAGCTTTCTTT.

J is TRBJ1-2 and V is TRBV27, with 8 bases matching TRBD1. CDR3 length equals 17 residues. Germline V gene lookup returns CDR1 MNHEY and CDR2 SMNVEV (reference sequence). The V and J ends lost 6 bases and 4 bases, in that order; junction bases with no gene match: 16. Here the CDR3 DNA reads TGTGCCAGCAGACCGACAGGGGCGGGGGAGAGGAGCTATGGCTACACCTTC. Encoded protein: CASRPTGAGERSYGYTF.

The gene calls are TRBV19 and TRBJ1-5, with D uncertain. CDR3 length equals 14 residues. Germline lookup yields CDR1 LNHDA and CDR2 SQIVND (reference sequence). Trimming pared 6 bases from V and 5 bases from J, leaving 14 bases between. The DNA of the CDR3 is TGTGCCAGTAGCCGGAGCCCGACGGATCAGCCCCAGCATTTT. Translated, it gives CASSRSPTDQPQHF.

This sequence joins TRBV6-4 and TRBJ2-2, with 8 bases fitting TRBD1. The germline V gene has CDR1 MRHNA and CDR2 SNTAGT. CDR3 length: 13 residues. Trimming removed 8 bases from V and 3 bases from J; junction bases left unmatched: 2. The CDR3 nucleotides read TGTGCCAGCCGACAGGGGTACACCGGGGAGCTGTTTTTT. Protein product: CASRQGYTGELFF.

V and J are TRBV2 and TRBJ1-3, with D unclear. The CDR3 has 15 residues. Germline lookup yields CDR1 SNHLY and CDR2 FYNNEI. The V and J ends lost 3 bases and 4 bases respectively, with 13 bases between them. The CDR3 bases are TGTGCCAGCAGTGACCCCCAGATAAACGGAAACACCATATATTTT. It specifies CASSDPQINGNTIYF.

The sample holds one count of this clone. V gene TRBV7-2 combines with J gene TRBJ2-1, with 9 bases aligning to TRBD2. Losses at the gene ends were 2 bases for V and 6 bases for J; bases not matched to a gene: 8. CDR3 length equals 16 residues. Looked up from germline, CDR1 is SGHTA and CDR2 is FQGNSA. CDR3 nucleotide sequence: TGTGCCAGCAGCTTACTAGCGGGGAGCGCGTTCAATGAGCAGTTCTTC. As protein: CASSLLAGSAFNEQFF.

This sequence joins TRBV23-1 and TRBJ1-5; 9 positions match TRBD1. TRBV23-1 is an ORF, with its function uncertain. The V segment lost 5 bases and the J segment 8 bases; nucleotides outside the gene matches: 16. The length of the CDR3 is 17 residues. The CDR3 loop is CASSSSPHRGREKPQHF. DNA of the CDR3: TGCGCCAGCAGTTCAAGTCCTCACAGGGGGCGCGAAAAGCCCCAGCATTTT.

The chain uses TRBV2 and TRBJ1-2, with 7 positions matching TRBD1. Trimming cost V 3 bases and J 8 bases; bases outside gene matches: 12. The CDR3 is 15 residues long. CDR1 and CDR2 from the germline V gene are SNHLY and FYNNEI. CDR3 in DNA: TGTGCCAGCAGTGATTCCGGGACAGCCCTATGGGGCTACACCTTC. Amino acids: CASSDSGTALWGYTF. The full variable domain, with the rest looked up from reference TRBV2 and TRBJ1-2, is EPEVTQTPSHQVTQMGQEVILRCVPISNHLYFYWYRQILGQKVEFLVSFYNNEISEKSEIFDDQFSVERPDGSNFTLKIRSTKLEDSAMYFCASSDSGTALWGYTFGSGTRLTVV.

The rearrangement links TRBV6-5 to TRBJ2-3; no clear D gene. The CDR3 is made up of 12 amino acids. Per germline, CDR1 MNHEY and CDR2 SVGAGI. Trimming removed 5 bases from V and 10 bases from J, with 13 bases in between. CDR3 in DNA: TGTGCCAGCAGTGAAGAACTGATGTCGCAGTATTTT. Its translation is CASSEELMSQYF.

The V and J genes are TRBV2 and TRBJ1-1; possible D gene TRBD1, 6 bases. The CDR3 loop spans 13 amino acids. Germline V lookup: CDR1 SNHLY, CDR2 FYNNEI. V lost 1 base to trimming and J lost 11 bases, with 14 bases between them. CDR3 DNA: TGTGCCAGCAGTGAAGAAGGCCTCCAGGGGGCTTTCTTT. Translating gives CASSEEGLQGAFF.

The chain links TRBV9 to TRBJ2-1, with D perhaps TRBD2 (6 bases). With 0 bases removed from V and 1 base from J, the gap between germline ends came to 11 bases. CDR3 size: 16 residues. Germline-derived CDR1 and CDR2 are SGDLS and YYNGEE. In DNA, the CDR3 is TGTGCCAGCAGCGTAGCTGCGGGGATATCCTACAATGAGCAGTTCTTC. This gives the protein CASSVAAGISYNEQFF.

The CDR3 here is CASSDGGYEETQYF. The DNA for the CDR3 is TGTGCCAGCAGCGATGGCGGGTACGAAGAGACCCAGTACTTC. The chain links TRBV9 to TRBJ2-5; tentatively, D is TRBD2 (5 bases). Germline CDR1 and CDR2: SGDLS and YYNGEE. The CDR3 runs to 14 residues. The ends were cut back, 3 bases at V and 3 bases at J, with 12 bases in the middle.

V usage is TRBV5-6 and J usage is TRBJ2-2; 8 bases are shared with TRBD2. Germline loops: CDR1 SGHDT, CDR2 YYEEEE. CDR3 length: 16 amino acids. V was clipped by 6 bases and J by 2 bases; unmatched bases: 9. The CDR3 nucleotides are TGTGCCAGCACCCTACGGGGGGGGGCTAACACCGGGGAGCTGTTTTTT. It yields the protein CASTLRGGANTGELFF.